Listed below are T cell receptor beta chains from one sample, sequenced in a study of T cells expressing NK-cell markers. From the 5' RACE reads, TCRdb lists one entry per CDR3 protein and no DNA. This sample's clone table lists approximately 460,000 distinct CDR3 sequences. Specimen: blood T cells: a sorted CD56 or NKG2C T cell subset, CD4+ or CD8+ T cells, or bulk PBMC T cells (not recorded which). The receptors were sampled from a woman between 18 and 70 years old in good health. Both conserved end residues are part of each CDR3.

j_call: TRBJ2-1
cdr3_length: 13
v_call: TRBV6-1
cdr3_aa: CASRGTGVNEQFF

j_call: TRBJ1-5
cdr3_length: 17
v_call: TRBV7-8
cdr3_aa: CASSLETGARSNRPQHF

j_call: TRBJ1-4
cdr3_length: 21
v_call: TRBV15
cdr3_aa: CATSDKSGGGRGSATNEKLFF

j_call: TRBJ2-7
cdr3_length: 15
v_call: TRBV19
cdr3_aa: CASSWAAGATYEQYF

j_call: TRBJ2-4
cdr3_length: 15
v_call: TRBV5-1
cdr3_aa: CASSSPGGARNIQYF

j_call: TRBJ2-7
cdr3_length: 19
v_call: TRBV28
cdr3_aa: CASSFPSRTSGRSSYEQYF

j_call: TRBJ2-3
cdr3_length: 17
v_call: TRBV4-3
cdr3_aa: CASSQYLAGGGTDTQYF

j_call: TRBJ1-5
cdr3_length: 16
v_call: TRBV18
cdr3_aa: CASSLKGPPVDQPQHF

j_call: TRBJ2-7
cdr3_length: 13
v_call: TRBV7-6
cdr3_aa: CASSLTRSYEQYF

j_call: TRBJ2-1
cdr3_length: 14
v_call: TRBV20-1
cdr3_aa: CSAIGGSSYNEQFF

j_call: TRBJ2-7
cdr3_length: 11
v_call: TRBV20-1
cdr3_aa: CSSNTGKVQYF